The subject of this entry is one T cell receptor (beta chain). Generated by immunoSEQ multiplex PCR, the TCRdb table keeps only in-frame clones and is missing some. The table lists about 45,000 clones, roughly 88% of them singletons. The data belong to a study of PD-L1 blockade in urothelial cancer. Time point indicated: pretreatment peripheral blood. The germline V gene encodes CDR1 MNHNY and CDR2 SVGAGI (reference sequence). The CDR3 sequence is 13 residues long. Trimming took off 7 bases at V and 4 bases at J, with 13 bases between the two ends. The receptor was isolated from a donor older than 35 with urothelial cancer. Here the sequenced sample was PBMCs, taken around atezolizumab (anti-PD-L1) treatment. The chain recombines TRBV6-6 with TRBJ1-2, with no clear D. The DNA of the CDR3 is TGTGCCAGCACCCATCGGGATATCTATGGCTACACCTTC. This encodes CASTHRDIYGYTF.